This TCR beta chain is drawn from a study of CD8 T cells in ankylosing spondylitis. Comment on this clonotype: An end of the junction does not agree with germline; a read error may underlie this.

TCRdb analysed the 5' RACE reads with MiXCR anew, one entry per CDR3 protein. The sample shows 150,000 or so distinct CDR3 sequences, around 20% of them seen only once. The V gene's germline CDR1 is SGHAT and CDR2 FQNNGV. The CDR3 extends over 16 amino acids. The TCR was taken from a male donor with ankylosing spondylitis or in good health (not recorded which). Sequencing was done on a sample of blood, either unsorted or a sorted T cell fraction (not recorded which). This chain joins TRBV11-2 and TRBJ1-6; maybe TRBD1 (6 bases). The CDR3 here is CVSSPSDSSYNSPLHF. The CDR3 DNA sequence: TGTGTCAGCAGCCCCTCGGACAGCTCCTATAATTCACCCCTCCACTTT.